The T cell receptor beta chain under discussion was sequenced for a study of T cell responses to AZD1222 COVID-19 vaccine. Researchers grouped second doses given at about 4 or about 12 weeks into one pool. Generated by immunoSEQ multiplex PCR, the TCRdb table keeps only in-frame clones and is missing some. The data hold under 50,000 clones, with 75% to 90% observed a single time. V shed 4 bases and J shed 2 bases, with 8 bases lying between them. The germline V gene has CDR1 MGHRA and CDR2 YSYEKL. The CDR3 contains 13 residues. The chain combines TRBV4-1 with TRBJ2-5; possibly TRBD2 for D (5 bases). This clonotype was obtained from an adult who received the AZD1222 COVID-19 vaccine. The sample in question was peripheral blood, obtained 28 days after the second AZD1222 dose. For the CDR3, the DNA is TGCGCCAGCAGCCGCGGGCCACAAGAGACCCAGTACTTC. Protein product: CASSRGPQETQYF.